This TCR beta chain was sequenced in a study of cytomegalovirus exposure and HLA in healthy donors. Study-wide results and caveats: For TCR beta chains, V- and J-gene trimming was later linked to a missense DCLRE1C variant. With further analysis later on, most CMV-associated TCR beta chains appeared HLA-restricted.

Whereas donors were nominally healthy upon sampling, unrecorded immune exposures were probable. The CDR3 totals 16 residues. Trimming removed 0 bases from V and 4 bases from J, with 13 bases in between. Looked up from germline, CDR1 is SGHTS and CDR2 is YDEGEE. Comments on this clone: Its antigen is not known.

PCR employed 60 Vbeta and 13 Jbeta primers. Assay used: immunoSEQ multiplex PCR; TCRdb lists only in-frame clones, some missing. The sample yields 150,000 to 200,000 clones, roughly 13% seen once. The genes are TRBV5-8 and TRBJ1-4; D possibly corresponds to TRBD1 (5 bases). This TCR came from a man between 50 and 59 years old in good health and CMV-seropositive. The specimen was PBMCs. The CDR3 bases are TGTGCCAGCAGCTTGGGCGTGGGCAGGGTTAATGAAAAACTGTTTTTT. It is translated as CASSLGVGRVNEKLFF.